Each of the 5 T cell receptor beta chains below was sequenced from the same sample in a study of T cells in Graves' hyperthyroidism and ophthalmopathy. Amplification yielded TCR beta CDR3 regions, with RNA transcripts as the source. A first-round RT-PCR of the TCR CDR3 used the HTBI primer set. One entry per CDR3 protein, called by TCRdb with MiXCR from the multiplex PCR reads. The data contain 490,000 or so distinct CDR3 sequences, about 45% of them singletons. The sequenced material came from peripheral blood or thyroid tissue (not recorded which). Receptors were obtained from an adult woman with Graves' disease, either hyperthyroidism or ophthalmopathy (not recorded which).

For this clonotype: Germline is not matched at one junction end, which may reflect a read error. The CDR3 reads CARRQMRGSSCEQYF. The CDR3 region has the DNA TGTGCCAGACGACAGATGAGAGGGTCGTCCTGCGAGCAGTACTTC. V gene TRBV14 combines with J gene TRBJ2-7; D assignment may be TRBD1 or TRBD2 (5 bases each). This CDR3 is built from 15 residues. Germline V CDR1 and CDR2: SGHDN, FVKESK.

This clonotype showed up just a few times. The gene calls are TRBV25-1 and TRBJ1-5; D is undetermined. Germline CDR1 reads MGHDK; CDR2 reads SYGVNS. This CDR3 spans 14 amino acids. The V and J ends lost 2 bases and 7 bases respectively, with 12 bases between them. The CDR3 is CASSEEGMGQPQHF. The CDR3 coding sequence is TGTGCCAGCAGTGAAGAGGGAATGGGCCAGCCCCAGCATTTT.

This clonotype showed up many times. V usage is TRBV7-2 and J usage is TRBJ1-5; D remains unclear. V was clipped by 1 base and J by 2 bases, with 9 bases between them. Germline CDR1 and CDR2: SGHTA and FQGNSA. This CDR3 region has 15 residues. The CDR3 region has the DNA TGTGCCAGCAGCTTAGAGGGTTATGGCAATCAGCCCCAGCATTTT. This translates into CASSLEGYGNQPQHF.

The V call is TRBV10-3, the J call TRBJ1-1; D ambiguous. Trimming took off 3 bases at V and 0 bases at J, with 17 bases between the two ends. Germline assignment: CDR1 ENHRY and CDR2 SYGVKD. The CDR3 loop spans 17 amino acids. CDR3 DNA sequence: TGTGCCATCAGTGATGGGGTACCAAAGGAGATGAACACTGAAGCTTTCTTT. It translates to CAISDGVPKEMNTEAFF.

The chain carries TRBV7-2 and TRBJ2-6; no definite D call. Trimming pared 1 base from V and 0 bases from J, leaving 10 bases between. This CDR3 spans 17 amino acids. Germline V lookup: CDR1 SGHTA, CDR2 FQGNSA. The CDR3 sequence: CASSLVTPSSGANVLTF. The CDR3 coding sequence is TGTGCCAGCAGCTTAGTTACCCCAAGCTCTGGGGCCAACGTCCTGACTTTC.